The 12 T cell receptor beta chains below come from one sample, sequenced in a study of T cells in Graves' hyperthyroidism and ophthalmopathy. Amplification of TCR beta CDR3 regions used RNA as the template. First-round RT-PCR of the TCR CDR3 relied on the HTBI primer set. TCRdb re-called the multiplex PCR reads with MiXCR, one entry per CDR3 protein. The sample has about 300,000 distinct CDR3 sequences; approximately 16% are singletons. Input material: blood. The source of these receptors is a man aged 25-45 years with Graves' hyperthyroidism.

The table lists this clonotype with many counts. This chain joins TRBV7-9 and TRBJ2-3; tentatively, D is TRBD2 (6 bases). The CDR3 runs 15 residues. Germline assignment: CDR1 SEHNR and CDR2 FQNEAQ (reference sequence). Deletions cut 4 bases from V and 4 bases from J, with 15 bases between. The CDR3 protein is CASSYGLPAPDTQYF. CDR3 bases: TGTGCCAGCAGCTATGGACTACCGGCCCCAGATACGCAGTATTTT.

This clonotype came up a few times. This rearrangement joins TRBV6-1 to TRBJ2-2; D is unresolved. V shed 7 bases and J shed 3 bases, with 6 bases lying between them. The CDR3 loop spans 12 amino acids. CDR1 and CDR2 from the germline V gene are MNHNS and SASEGT. This CDR3 is CASTADTGELFF. The CDR3 DNA follows: TGTGCCAGCACCGCAGACACCGGGGAGCTGTTTTTT.

This sequence joins TRBV7-9 and TRBJ2-1; 10 bases line up with TRBD2. Per germline, CDR1 SEHNR and CDR2 FQNEAQ (reference sequence). Trimming removed 2 bases from V and 5 bases from J; junction bases left unmatched: 6. The CDR3 runs 16 residues. This chain's CDR3 is CASSLLSGRANNEQFF. The CDR3 DNA reads TGTGCCAGCAGCTTACTCAGCGGGAGGGCTAACAATGAGCAGTTCTTC.

In this sample, this clonotype turned up many times. CDR3 protein: CASSFWAARREQYF. CDR3 DNA: TGCGCCAGCAGCTTCTGGGCAGCCCGGCGGGAGCAGTACTTC. V usage is TRBV5-1 and J usage is TRBJ2-7; D remains ambiguous. Germline CDR1 SGHRS, CDR2 YFSETQ. Trimming took off 2 bases at V and 7 bases at J, with 16 bases between the two ends. The CDR3 runs 14 residues.

This clonotype was recorded a few times. This may come from a read error, since a much larger clone is one base off. The chain is built from TRBV16 and TRBJ1-5, with 7 bases that match TRBD1. Per germline, CDR1 KGHSY and CDR2 FQNENV. The CDR3 length is 17 residues. In DNA, the CDR3 is TGTGCCAGCAGCCATCCCCAACAGGGGTTTAGCGATCAGCCCCAGCATTTT. It codes for CASSHPQQGFSDQPQHF.

The chain carries TRBV7-9 and TRBJ2-5; 9 positions agree with TRBD1. The junction had 7 bases not matched to a gene; V was cut back by 6 bases and J by 2 bases. Germline V lookup: CDR1 SEHNR, CDR2 FQNEAQ (reference sequence). This CDR3 has 15 amino acids. CDR3: CASRPGQGGQETQYF. CDR3 coding DNA: TGTGCCAGCAGGCCGGGACAGGGAGGGCAAGAGACCCAGTACTTC.

V is TRBV5-1 and J is TRBJ2-7; D remains unclear. This CDR3 spans 14 amino acids. With 0 bases removed from V and 3 bases from J, the gap between germline ends came to 10 bases. From germline, CDR1 is SGHRS and CDR2 YFSETQ. For the CDR3, the DNA is TGCGCCAGCAGCTTGGAAGGCTCTGGCTACGAGCAGTACTTC. Its translation is CASSLEGSGYEQYF.

The sample holds many counts of this clonotype. The chain uses TRBV5-1 and TRBJ2-2; D possibly corresponds to TRBD1 (6 bases). The V and J ends lost 1 base and 7 bases respectively, with 11 bases between them. The CDR3 runs 14 residues. Per germline, CDR1 SGHRS and CDR2 YFSETQ. In DNA form, the CDR3 reads TGCGCCAGCAGCTTGACAGGGCAGGGCGGGGAGCTGTTTTTT. This encodes CASSLTGQGGELFF. Variable domain in full (rest from reference TRBV5-1 and TRBJ2-2): KAGVTQTPRYLIKTRGQQVTLSCSPISGHRSVSWYQQTPGQGLQFLFEYFSETQRNKGNFPGRFSGRQFSNSRSEMNVSTLELGDSALYLCASSLTGQGGELFFGEGSRLTVL.

This clonotype has just a few counts. The V and J genes are TRBV7-3 and TRBJ2-1; the match to TRBD2 covers 10 bases. Per germline, CDR1 SGHTA and CDR2 FQGTGA. V gave up 2 bases and J gave up 3 bases; unmatched junction bases: 4. This CDR3 spans 16 amino acids. Written as DNA, the CDR3 is TGTGCCAGCAGCTTAGCGTCTAGCGGGAGCTACAATGAGCAGTTCTTC. It encodes CASSLASSGSYNEQFF.

Ten or more counts support this clonotype. The CDR3 here is CASSLDSGQVYNEQFF. In DNA form, the CDR3 reads TGTGCCAGCAGCTTAGATTCGGGACAGGTGTACAATGAGCAGTTCTTC. This chain joins TRBV11-3 and TRBJ2-1; 8 nucleotides align to TRBD1. The CDR3 spans 16 residues. Germline CDR1 and CDR2: SGHNT and YENEEA. V was pared by 0 bases and J by 4 bases, with 5 bases of the junction left unmatched.

The chain has TRBV20-1 and TRBJ1-1, with D possibly matching TRBD1 (5 bases). With 0 bases removed from V and 2 bases from J, the gap between germline ends came to 10 bases. The CDR3 has 14 residues. Germline-derived CDR1 and CDR2 are DFQATT and SNEGSKA (reference sequence). The CDR3 here is CSAREGDLNTEAFF. CDR3 DNA: TGCAGTGCTAGAGAAGGGGACCTAAACACTGAAGCTTTCTTT.

This clonotype was observed a few times. The chain recombines TRBV12-3 or TRBV12-4 with TRBJ2-1; the match to TRBD2 covers 8 bases. This CDR3 comprises 17 residues. Trimming at V came to 2 bases and at J to 8 bases, leaving 14 bases not matched to a gene. The CDR3 protein is CASSLRRAGVGGDEQFF. Written as DNA, the CDR3 is TGTGCCAGCAGTTTAAGGCGAGCGGGAGTGGGTGGGGATGAGCAGTTCTTC.